These 19 T cell receptor beta chains were all obtained from the same sample, sequenced in a study of regulatory dendritic cells for organ transplantation. Libraries were prepared by immunoSEQ multiplex PCR; TCRdb keeps only in-frame clonotypes and omits some of them. The sample has about 20,000 clones; over 75% are singletons. Which antigens these TCRs recognize remains unknown. Allogeneic regulatory or mature dendritic cells were co-cultured for less than six days with CFSE-labeled sorted T cells at 1:10. The sequencing sample was made of naive CD4+ T cells from blood cultured with dendritic cells. The subset is: CD45RA+ naive T cells. The origin of the receptors is a human donor in good health.

The chain carries TRBV5-8 and TRBJ1-3, with D hard to call. Germline V CDR1 and CDR2: SGHTS, YDEGEE. V dropped 2 bases and J dropped 0 bases, with 9 bases sitting between them. This CDR3 comprises 15 residues. CDR3 sequence (DNA): TGTGCCAGCAGCTTTCTGTCCCTCTCTGGAAACACCATATATTTT. Translation: CASSFLSLSGNTIYF.

The chain joins TRBV7-2 to TRBJ1-1; D perhaps matches TRBD1 (5 bases). The germline V and J ends were trimmed by 0 bases and 6 bases, with 14 bases remaining between them. Per germline, CDR1 SGHTA and CDR2 FQGNSA. The CDR3 spans 15 residues. CDR3 DNA sequence: TGTGCCAGCAGCTTAGCGGCAGGGCTAGCTTCTGAAGCTTTCTTT. The encoded protein is CASSLAAGLASEAFF.

The table lists this clone with a few counts. This CDR3 is CASSTTTDTQYF. The CDR3, as DNA: TGTGCCAGCAGCACAACAACAGATACGCAGTATTTT. The chain employs TRBV7-9 and TRBJ2-3, with unresolved D. CDR1 and CDR2 (germline): SEHNR, FQNEAQ (reference sequence). V was clipped by 5 bases and J by 3 bases, with 6 bases between them. This CDR3 comprises 12 residues.

This chain links TRBV18 with TRBJ1-3; D possibly corresponds to TRBD1 (6 bases). The CDR3 runs 15 residues. Trimming removed 3 bases from V and 2 bases from J, with 11 bases in between. Looked up from germline, CDR1 is KGHSH and CDR2 is LQKENI. DNA of the CDR3: TGTGCCAGCTCACCCGGTACAGGGACTGGAAACACCATATATTTT. Translated: CASSPGTGTGNTIYF.

The chain has TRBV27 and TRBJ2-4, with unresolved D. This CDR3 has 13 amino acids. Trimming cost V 4 bases and J 3 bases, with 7 bases left between them. CDR1 MNHEY and CDR2 SMNVEV come from the germline V gene (reference sequence). The DNA for the CDR3 is TGTGCCAGCAGTTCTTATGTCAAAAACATTCAGTACTTC. Protein product: CASSSYVKNIQYF.

This clone was counted between two and nine times. This chain uses TRBV23-1 with TRBJ1-6, with unresolved D. TRBV23-1 is identified as an open reading frame with a role that is uncertain. The CDR3 runs to 11 residues. Trimming took 8 bases from V and 7 from J, leaving 6 bases between them. The CDR3 nucleotides read TGCGCCAGCTTCCCAAATTCACCCCTCCACTTT. Translation gives CASFPNSPLHF.

J is TRBJ2-3 and V is TRBV11-2; D call uncertain. This CDR3 is built from 14 residues. The germline V and J ends were trimmed by 8 bases and 0 bases, with 12 bases remaining between them. Germline CDR1 and CDR2: SGHAT and FQNNGV. The CDR3 region has the DNA TGTGCCAGCGCCCCCGGGCCTAGCACAGATACGCAGTATTTT. This encodes CASAPGPSTDTQYF.

The chain links TRBV7-9 to TRBJ2-7; D is unclear. The germline CDR1 and CDR2 sequences are SEHNR and FQNEAQ (reference sequence). CDR3 length: 15 amino acids. The V and J ends lost 1 base and 0 bases respectively, with 10 bases between them. The CDR3 sequence is CASSLGAMSSYEQYF. The CDR3 bases are TGTGCCAGCAGCTTAGGCGCTATGTCCTCCTACGAGCAGTACTTC. Variable domain in full (rest from reference TRBV7-9 and TRBJ2-7): DTGVSQNPRHKITKRGQNVTFRCDPISEHNRLYWYRQTLGQGPEFLTYFQNEAQLEKSRLLSDRFSAERPKGSFSTLEIQRTEQGDSAMYLCASSLGAMSSYEQYFGPGTRLTVT.

V and J are TRBV18 and TRBJ2-1, with 10 bases identical to TRBD1. Looked up from germline, CDR1 is KGHSH and CDR2 is LQKENI. This CDR3 contains 15 residues. With 2 bases clipped from V and 6 bases from J, the junction kept 4 bases outside the gene matches. The CDR3: CASSPRDRGGNEQFF. DNA for the CDR3: TGTGCCAGCTCACCAAGGGACAGGGGCGGCAATGAGCAGTTCTTC. Full variable domain (remainder filled in from reference TRBV18 and TRBJ2-1): NAGVMQNPRHLVRRRGQEARLRCSPMKGHSHVYWYRQLPEEGLKFMVYLQKENIIDESGMPKERFSAEFPKEGPSILRIQQVVRGDSAAYFCASSPRDRGGNEQFFGPGTRLTVL.

The V and J genes are TRBV5-4 and TRBJ2-2; 10 bases fit TRBD1. This CDR3 has 17 residues. In germline, CDR1 is SGHNT, CDR2 YYREEE (reference sequence). The V segment lost 1 base and the J segment 3 bases; nucleotides outside the gene matches: 6. The CDR3 bases are TGTGCCAGCAGCTTGTCGGGGACAGGGGACGACACCGGGGAGCTGTTTTTT. It translates to CASSLSGTGDDTGELFF.

The V gene is TRBV10-3, the J gene TRBJ1-2, with D maybe TRBD1 (6 bases). Germline V gene lookup returns CDR1 ENHRY and CDR2 SYGVKD. With 4 bases removed from V and 5 bases from J, the gap between germline ends came to 11 bases. The CDR3 contains 13 residues. CDR3 DNA: TGTGCCATCAGTGGCAACAGGGATTATGGCTACACCTTC. This sequence encodes CAISGNRDYGYTF.

The chain joins TRBV30 to TRBJ1-1; D is uncertain. CDR3 length: 15 residues. V was clipped by 2 bases and J by 0 bases, with 13 bases between them. Germline-derived CDR1 and CDR2 are GTSNPN and SVGIG (reference sequence). In DNA form, the CDR3 reads TGTGCCTGGAGTAAAGGACTGCCCATGAACACTGAAGCTTTCTTT. As protein: CAWSKGLPMNTEAFF.

The rearrangement joins TRBV19 to TRBJ2-3; D not resolved. The V end was cut by 4 bases, the J end by 2 bases, with 13 bases between. Germline lookup yields CDR1 LNHDA and CDR2 SQIVND (reference sequence). There are 15 residues in the CDR3. DNA for the CDR3: TGTGCCAGTAGTAGTTCTCCGGCAGACACAGATACGCAGTATTTT. It translates to CASSSSPADTDTQYF.

The chain couples TRBV30 to TRBJ2-3; 7 nucleotides match TRBD2. In germline, CDR1 is GTSNPN, CDR2 SVGIG (reference sequence). The V and J ends lost 4 bases and 4 bases, in that order; junction bases with no gene match: 5. The CDR3 totals 13 residues. The chain's CDR3 is CAWTGRAPDTQYF. DNA for the CDR3: TGTGCCTGGACGGGGAGGGCCCCAGATACGCAGTATTTT.

The chain combines TRBV6-1 with TRBJ2-7, with TRBD2 as a possible D gene (5 bases). Germline CDR1 is MNHNS and CDR2 is SASEGT. V gave up 2 bases and J gave up 3 bases, with 11 bases separating them. This CDR3 is built from 14 residues. CDR3 sequence: CASSEYRENYEQYF. The CDR3 DNA is TGTGCCAGCAGTGAATACCGGGAAAACTACGAGCAGTACTTC.

The chain employs TRBV19 and TRBJ2-5, with 8 positions matching TRBD2. The CDR3 runs 16 residues. Germline lookup yields CDR1 LNHDA and CDR2 SQIVND (reference sequence). Germline trimming cut 5 bases from V and 3 bases from J; bases unmatched to any gene: 11. This CDR3 is CASSRGGAQGEETQYF. The CDR3 DNA reads TGTGCCAGTAGTCGGGGGGGCGCCCAGGGCGAAGAGACCCAGTACTTC.

In its sample, this clone was seen once. The genes are TRBV19 and TRBJ1-5, with TRBD1 as a possible D gene (5 bases). V lost 4 bases and J lost 0, with 16 bases in between. Per germline, CDR1 LNHDA and CDR2 SQIVND (reference sequence). This CDR3 is 17 amino acids long. In nucleotides, the CDR3 is TGTGCCAGTAGTACGGACGAGACAGCCAATAGCAATCAGCCCCAGCATTTT. It codes for CASSTDETANSNQPQHF. Using reference TRBV19 and TRBJ1-5 for the parts outside the CDR3, the full variable domain is DGGITQSPKYLFRKEGQNVTLSCEQNLNHDAMYWYRQDPGQGLRLIYYSQIVNDFQKGDIAEGYSVSREKKESFPLTVTSAQKNPTAFYLCASSTDETANSNQPQHFGDGTRLSIL.

V and J are TRBV28 and TRBJ2-2; D is unresolved. The CDR3 extends over 13 amino acids. Germline V lookup: CDR1 MDHEN, CDR2 SYDVKM. V was clipped by 5 bases and J by 2 bases, with 6 bases between them. CDR3 coding DNA: TGTGCCAGCAGTCTCGATAACACCGGGGAGCTGTTTTTT. It encodes CASSLDNTGELFF. Together with reference TRBV28 and TRBJ2-2, the CDR3 gives the full variable domain: DVKVTQSSRYLVKRTGEKVFLECVQDMDHENMFWYRQDPGLGLRLIYFSYDVKMKEKGDIPEGYSVSREKKERFSLILESASTNQTSMYLCASSLDNTGELFFGEGSRLTVL.

The chain carries TRBV12-2 and TRBJ2-3; the table assigns TRBD2, which was not confirmed against the DNA. TRBV12-2 is given as a pseudogene. CDR3 size: 18 residues. The DNA for the CDR3 is TGTGCAAGTCGCTTAGCCCGTTTTCGGCGGGGGGGGGCAGATACGCAGTATTTT. Amino acids: CASRLARFRRGGADTQYF.